This T cell receptor beta chain was captured by sequencing in a study of cytomegalovirus exposure and HLA in healthy donors. The PCR was carried out with 60 Vbeta primers and 13 Jbeta primers. This table comes from immunoSEQ multiplex PCR, and its TCRdb copy is limited to in-frame clones, with some not included. The data contain fewer than 100,000 clones, around 77% of them seen just once; the ten biggest clones take up around 3.5%. Trimming removed 3 bases from V and 5 bases from J, with 8 bases in between. The V gene's germline CDR1 is MDHEN and CDR2 SYDVKM. CDR3 length equals 13 residues. Sequenced material: PBMCs. This sequence originates from a man aged 40-49 years in good health and CMV-seronegative. The genes are TRBV28 and TRBJ1-5; D uncertain. This chain's CDR3 is CASSFRGYQPQHF. The CDR3 region has the DNA TGTGCCAGCAGTTTTCGAGGCTATCAGCCCCAGCATTTT.